The clone carrying this TCR beta chain was counted once. Its antigen is not identified. The sample holds other DNA sequences that translate to the same CDR3. The study ran its PCR with 60 Vbeta and 13 Jbeta primers. Produced via immunoSEQ multiplex PCR; TCRdb's table is partial and in-frame only. The sample contains about 170,000 clones, approximately 78% of which appear only once. Despite likely unrecorded immune exposures, the donors were nominally healthy at the time of sampling. The record originates from a study of cytomegalovirus exposure and HLA in healthy donors. Study-wide results and caveats: Sequencing had likely introduced a cluster of highly shared sequence variants as an artifact. Overall, around 160 TCR beta chains were annotated as cytomegalovirus-associated.

This CDR3 has 13 residues. Germline CDR1 and CDR2: MNHEY and SVGAGI. The V and J ends lost 6 bases and 6 bases, in that order; junction bases with no gene match: 4. This TCR derives from a girl aged 2 to 9 in good health and CMV-seropositive. This chain uses TRBV6-5 with TRBJ1-2; TRBD1 aligns across 10 bases. Sequenced input: PBMCs. The CDR3 loop is CASRRGQGDGYTF. CDR3 coding DNA: TGTGCCAGCAGGCGCGGACAGGGGGATGGCTACACCTTC.